One and the same sample provided the 4 T cell receptor beta chains below, sequenced in a study of vaccination and CD4 T cells after COVID-19 (dated by TCRdb to between 2020 and 2023). The treatment or condition label of this sample denotes: roughly 11-day PBMC culture with coronavirus spike peptide pools or control peptides (ViraFEST assay). The antigens for these receptors are not known. Libraries were prepared through PCR. TCRdb lists the instrument as Illumina iSeq 100. TCR sequencing of DNA from cultured CD4+ T cells used the Oncomine TCR Beta short-read assay at the Johns Hopkins FTIC core. TCRdb redid the processing of the public reads, applying fastp at Q25 and MiXCR, and retained in-frame beta chains. When rows share a CDR3 protein, they turn into one entry using the most common DNA and genes. Across this sample there are under 4,000 distinct CDR3 sequences, with about 33% seen only once. Around 30% of the sample is in the top ten clones.

The sequenced sample consisted of CD4+ T cells from blood, cultured in vitro. The receptors derive from a human donor who had recovered from COVID-19.

The genes are TRBV6-5 and TRBJ2-4; D is unclear. The CDR3 length is 15 residues. The germline V gene has CDR1 MNHEY and CDR2 SVGAGI. Trimming removed 1 base at V and 5 bases at J, with 12 bases between. CDR3: CASSYWVGFQNIQYF. CDR3 bases: TGTGCCAGCAGTTACTGGGTCGGATTCCAAAACATTCAGTACTTC.

Worth noting for this clonotype: A much more abundant neighbour one base away suggests this may be a read error. The chain joins TRBV6-1 to TRBJ1-1; D unresolved. The CDR3 runs 13 residues. V dropped 6 bases and J dropped 0 bases, with 8 bases sitting between them. The V gene's germline CDR1 is MNHNS and CDR2 SASEGT. CDR3 sequence: CASSSQMNTEAFF. CDR3 nucleotide sequence: TGTGCCAGCAGCTCACAAATGAACACTGAAGCTTTCTTT.

V is TRBV12-3 or TRBV12-4 and J is TRBJ1-1; D is possibly TRBD1 (6 bases). The CDR3 runs 14 residues. V lost 7 bases to trimming and J lost 1 base, with 13 bases between them. In DNA, the CDR3 is TGTGCCAGCACACCCAGCAGGGGGAACACTGAAGCTTTCTTT. It yields the protein CASTPSRGNTEAFF.

The J gene is TRBJ1-5, the V gene TRBV11-2; D is unclear. The V and J ends lost 0 bases and 6 bases respectively, with 9 bases between them. The CDR3 has 14 amino acids. From germline, CDR1 is SGHAT and CDR2 FQNNGV. The CDR3 sequence: CASSLDRGSQPQHF. In DNA form, the CDR3 reads TGTGCCAGCAGCTTAGATCGGGGAAGTCAGCCCCAGCATTTT.